These 10 T cell receptor beta chains originate from one sample sequenced in a study of memory CD4+ T cells and cytomegalovirus serostatus. Some clones are missing from TCRdb's copy, which holds only in-frame ones; the method was immunoSEQ multiplex PCR. The sample includes tens of thousands of clones, around four fifths of them seen just once. Single viable CD3+CD4+CD8-CD45RO+ cells were sorted as the memory CD4+ T cells. The sequencing input was memory CD4+ T cells from blood. The origin of the receptors is an adult in good health and CMV-seropositive.

The chain couples TRBV6-1 to TRBJ1-6, with D tentatively TRBD1 (6 bases). This CDR3 region has 16 residues. Trimming stripped 6 bases from V and 10 bases from J, with 22 bases between. The germline V gene encodes CDR1 MNHNS and CDR2 SASEGT. This CDR3 reads CASRERGALETSPLHF. CDR3 bases: TGTGCCAGCAGGGAAAGGGGGGCACTTGAAACCTCACCCCTCCACTTT.

The genes are TRBV4-2 and TRBJ1-2; D unclear. Trimming shortened V by 0 bases and J by 4 bases, and 12 bases separated the two germline ends. CDR1 is LGHNA, CDR2 YNFKEQ, per germline. The CDR3 sequence is 15 residues long. CDR3 residues: CASSQDPRSFYGYTF. In DNA, the CDR3 is TGTGCCAGCAGCCAAGATCCCAGGTCCTTCTATGGCTACACCTTC.

V gene TRBV5-1 combines with J gene TRBJ2-3; TRBD1 is a possible D gene (6 bases). Deletions cut 0 bases from V and 4 bases from J, with 6 bases between. Germline assignment: CDR1 SGHRS and CDR2 YFSETQ. This CDR3 region has 13 residues. CDR3 sequence reads: CASSLEGADTQYF. CDR3 DNA: TGCGCCAGCAGCTTGGAGGGGGCAGATACGCAGTATTTT. The entire variable domain, with the rest obtained from reference TRBV5-1 and TRBJ2-3, is as follows: KAGVTQTPRYLIKTRGQQVTLSCSPISGHRSVSWYQQTPGQGLQFLFEYFSETQRNKGNFPGRFSGRQFSNSRSEMNVSTLELGDSALYLCASSLEGADTQYFGPGTRLTVL.

The V call is TRBV5-1, the J call TRBJ1-3, with 7 bases matching TRBD1. This CDR3 is built from 16 residues. Germline CDR1 and CDR2: SGHRS and YFSETQ. Trimming at V came to 0 bases and at J to 2 bases, leaving 5 bases not matched to a gene. CDR3 protein: CASSLGGTEPGNTIYF. Here the CDR3 DNA reads TGCGCCAGCAGCTTGGGGGGGACAGAACCTGGAAACACCATATATTTT.

This clone appeared a single time. This chain joins TRBV7-9 and TRBJ2-6, with D tentatively TRBD1 (6 bases). The CDR3 covers 16 residues. CDR1 is SEHNR, CDR2 FQNEAQ, per germline (reference sequence). V lost 10 bases, J lost 4 bases, and 20 bases lay in between. The CDR3 sequence is CANELLGAGGANVLTF. The CDR3 DNA reads as TGTGCCAACGAGCTTCTGGGGGCGGGCGGGGCCAACGTCCTGACTTTC.

The V gene is TRBV30, the J gene TRBJ2-2; a possible D gene is TRBD2 (6 bases). There are 15 residues in the CDR3. V lost 0 bases, J lost 8 bases, and 16 bases lay in between. Per germline, CDR1 GTSNPN and CDR2 SVGIG (reference sequence). The CDR3 reads CAWSVRDPRAGELFF. The CDR3 DNA reads TGTGCCTGGAGTGTGCGGGACCCCAGGGCGGGGGAGCTGTTTTTT. The complete variable domain, with remaining parts taken from reference TRBV30 and TRBJ2-2, reads SQTIHQWPATLVQPVGSPLSLECTVEGTSNPNLYWYRQAAGRGLQLLFYSVGIGQISSEVPQNLSASRPQDRQFILSSKKLLLSDSGFYLCAWSVRDPRAGELFFGEGSRLTVL.

V usage is TRBV28 and J usage is TRBJ1-2; D is undetermined. Germline V gene data show CDR1 as MDHEN and CDR2 as SYDVKM. This CDR3 contains 11 residues. V lost 6 bases and J 4 bases, leaving 6 bases between the germline ends. The CDR3 DNA reads TGTGCCAGCAGATTCCTCTATGGCTACACCTTC. Its protein product is CASRFLYGYTF.

V usage is TRBV5-4 and J usage is TRBJ1-1; 7 bases agree with TRBD1. The germline gives CDR1 SGHNT, CDR2 YYREEE (reference sequence). With V trimmed by 3 bases and J by 5 bases, 4 bases remained unmatched. The CDR3 length is 13 residues. The CDR3 nucleotides are TGTGCCAGCAGCTCTCCAGGGGGAACTGAAGCTTTCTTT. It encodes CASSSPGGTEAFF.

This rearrangement joins TRBV6-1 to TRBJ1-5; D gene uncertain. CDR3 length equals 14 residues. CDR1 and CDR2 from the germline V gene are MNHNS and SASEGT. V lost 2 bases and J lost 7, with 12 bases in between. CDR3 amino acids: CASSERQVGQPQHF. The CDR3 DNA is TGTGCCAGCAGTGAAAGGCAGGTGGGACAGCCCCAGCATTTT.

In nucleotides, the CDR3 is TGTGCCAGTAGTAGGGGCTTGAACACCGGGGAGCTGTTTTTT. Protein: CASSRGLNTGELFF. The V call is TRBV19, the J call TRBJ2-2, with a weak D call TRBD1 (5 bases). Trimming shortened V by 4 bases and J by 1 base, and 7 bases separated the two germline ends. Germline CDR1 reads LNHDA; CDR2 reads SQIVND (reference sequence). The CDR3 has 14 residues.